These 18 T cell receptor beta chains share one sample of origin, sequenced in a study of read filtering for tumor transcriptome and immune sequencing. Molecular barcoded adaptors covering alpha/delta and beta/gamma chains were used on roughly 400 ng RNA. From the reads, TCRdb called clonotypes with MiXCR, one entry per CDR3 protein. Here the sample spans some 130,000 distinct CDR3 sequences, around 13% being singletons. Sequencing input: a population of CD138-negative cells sorted from bone marrow. The receptors come from a donor at least 40 years old with multiple myeloma.

This clonotype has at least ten counts. The chain has TRBV14 and TRBJ2-3; D uncertain. Per germline, CDR1 SGHDN and CDR2 FVKESK. This CDR3 contains 14 residues. The V end was cut by 0 bases, the J end by 9 bases, with 13 bases between. The CDR3 DNA sequence: TGTGCCAGCAGCCAAGATCGACGGGCCCCCACGCAGTATTTT. The encoded protein is CASSQDRRAPTQYF.

This clonotype was detected many times. This rearrangement joins TRBV29-1 to TRBJ2-1; D possibly corresponds to TRBD2 (6 bases). V lost 6 bases, J lost 3 bases, and 12 bases lay in between. The CDR3 contains 13 residues. Germline V CDR1 and CDR2: SQVTM, ANQGSEA. The CDR3 region has the DNA TGCAGCGTAGCTAAGGACTACTACAATGAGCAGTTCTTC. It encodes CSVAKDYYNEQFF.

Only a few counts were recorded for this clonotype. The V call is TRBV2, the J call TRBJ2-2; a weak D match, TRBD1 (6 bases). Between the trimmed V and J ends, which lost 4 bases and 4 bases, there was a span of 10 bases. Germline CDR1 and CDR2: SNHLY and FYNNEI. CDR3 size: 14 residues. The CDR3 coding sequence is TGTGCCAGCAGTGCGACAGGCCCCACCGGGGAGCTGTTTTTT. Its translation: CASSATGPTGELFF.

In its sample, this clonotype was seen many times. This chain links TRBV4-2 with TRBJ1-2; D is perhaps TRBD1 (5 bases). V lost 3 bases and J lost 8, with 19 bases in between. The CDR3 extends over 15 amino acids. Germline CDR1 reads LGHNA; CDR2 reads YNFKEQ. Here the CDR3 reads CASSHGDIPRDGYTF. The CDR3 DNA follows: TGTGCCAGCAGCCACGGAGACATCCCAAGGGACGGCTACACCTTC.

As regards this clonotype: A read error is possible here, since a much larger clone lies one base away. The chain links TRBV29-1 to TRBJ2-3; unclear D gene. CDR3 size: 14 residues. The germline V gene encodes CDR1 SQVTM and CDR2 ANQGSEA. For the CDR3, the DNA is TGCGGCGTTGAACTCGTGGCTGCCACAGATACGCAGTATTTT. Translation: CGVELVAATDTQYF.

A few counts support this clonotype. The chain employs TRBV3-1 and TRBJ1-1, with a weak D call TRBD1 (5 bases). The CDR3 extends over 13 amino acids. In germline, CDR1 is LGHDT, CDR2 YNNKEL (reference sequence). V lost 5 bases and J 8 bases, leaving 15 bases between the germline ends. The CDR3: CASSTDSLLEAFF. DNA for the CDR3: TGTGCCAGCAGCACTGACAGCCTTTTGGAAGCTTTCTTT.

Many counts were recorded for this clonotype. The rearrangement links TRBV29-1 to TRBJ2-1; 7 bases agree with TRBD1. Germline V gene data show CDR1 as SQVTM and CDR2 as ANQGSEA. V was pared by 8 bases and J by 4 bases, with 5 bases of the junction left unmatched. The CDR3 is made up of 12 amino acids. Here the CDR3 reads CSTGTEYNEQFF. The CDR3 nucleotides read TGCAGCACAGGGACAGAATACAATGAGCAGTTCTTC.

This clonotype was counted ten times or more. In DNA form, the CDR3 reads TGTGCCTGGAGTCCCGGGGCCTACGAGCAGTACTTC. It is translated as CAWSPGAYEQYF. The chain has TRBV30 and TRBJ2-7; D might be TRBD2 (5 bases). Trimming left V 2 bases short and J 2 bases short, with 7 bases between. Germline values: CDR1 GTSNPN, CDR2 SVGIG (reference sequence). The CDR3 loop spans 12 amino acids.

This clonotype was observed once. The rearrangement joins TRBV6-1 to TRBJ1-5; D unresolved. This CDR3 spans 15 amino acids. The V gene's germline CDR1 is MNHNS and CDR2 SASEGT. V lost 6 bases and J lost 8, with 20 bases in between. The CDR3 loop is CASSLKDPLGKPQHF. Here the CDR3 DNA reads TGTGCCAGCAGCCTTAAAGACCCCTTGGGAAAGCCCCAGCATTTT.

This clonotype was observed many times. The chain links TRBV12-5 to TRBJ2-4; 15 bases fit TRBD2. The CDR3 loop spans 18 amino acids. Trimming took 3 bases from V and 0 from J; bases not matched to a gene: 3. Germline V gene sequence: CDR1 LGHNT, CDR2 FRNRAP. This CDR3 is CASGFGLAGGIAKNIQYF. DNA of the CDR3: TGTGCTAGTGGTTTCGGACTAGCGGGGGGGATAGCCAAAAACATTCAGTACTTC.

V usage is TRBV20-1 and J usage is TRBJ2-7; 13 positions agree with TRBD2. The CDR3 is 14 amino acids. Trimming took 3 bases from V and 3 from J; bases not matched to a gene: 2. Germline V gene lookup returns CDR1 DFQATT and CDR2 SNEGSKA (reference sequence). CDR3 nucleotide sequence: TGCAGTGCTAGGTGGACTAGCGGGAGCTACGAGCAGTACTTC. Its translation: CSARWTSGSYEQYF.

Ten or more counts support this clonotype. This chain joins TRBV10-3 and TRBJ2-5; D gene unclear. The CDR3 has 14 amino acids. The germline gives CDR1 ENHRY, CDR2 SYGVKD. V lost 4 bases and J lost 2, with 11 bases in between. The CDR3 DNA reads as TGTGCCATCAGTGCCAGCCATCTACAAGAGACCCAGTACTTC. This sequence encodes CAISASHLQETQYF.

In this sample, this clonotype turned up many times. The chain joins TRBV20-1 to TRBJ2-1; the D is unclear. The CDR3 has 12 residues. Germline CDR1 is DFQATT and CDR2 is SNEGSKA (reference sequence). This CDR3 is CSRARDLYEQFF. CDR3 DNA sequence: TGCAGCCGTGCCCGCGACCTTTACGAGCAGTTCTTC.

This clonotype was observed many times. This chain links TRBV29-1 with TRBJ1-1; D gene uncertain. Germline V CDR1 and CDR2: SQVTM, ANQGSEA. V gave up 7 bases and J gave up 6 bases, with 15 bases separating them. CDR3 length: 12 residues. This chain's CDR3 is CSAPGPGSEAFF. CDR3 nucleotides: TGCAGCGCCCCCGGACCGGGCTCTGAAGCTTTCTTT.

The table lists this clonotype with many counts. The V gene is TRBV6-5, the J gene TRBJ1-1, with unresolved D. CDR1 MNHEY and CDR2 SVGAGI come from the germline V gene. Trimming left V 6 bases short and J 0 bases short, with 11 bases between. There are 14 residues in the CDR3. In nucleotides, the CDR3 is TGTGCCAGCAGGTTGCCCCACATGAACACTGAAGCTTTCTTT. Protein sequence: CASRLPHMNTEAFF.

This clonotype was picked up many times. This rearrangement joins TRBV12-3 or TRBV12-4 to TRBJ2-3; 7 nucleotides agree with TRBD1. CDR3 size: 15 residues. Germline trimming cut 3 bases from V and 0 bases from J; bases unmatched to any gene: 3. The CDR3 sequence: CASSFGTASTDTQYF. CDR3 DNA sequence: TGTGCCAGCAGTTTTGGGACAGCTAGCACAGATACGCAGTATTTT.

The table lists this clonotype with many counts. The chain is built from TRBV3-1 and TRBJ2-7, with a tentative D call TRBD2 (6 bases). This CDR3 contains 14 residues. Germline CDR1 is LGHDT and CDR2 is YNNKEL (reference sequence). V was shortened by 1 base and J by 4 bases, with 11 bases between the two germline ends. The CDR3 region has the DNA TGTGCCAGCAGCCAAGTGGGAGGACTATACGAGCAGTACTTC. Encoded protein: CASSQVGGLYEQYF.

This clonotype was counted at least ten times. The V gene is TRBV7-6, the J gene TRBJ2-5; tentatively, D is TRBD1 (6 bases). Between the trimmed V and J ends, which lost 2 bases and 1 base, there was a span of 14 bases. The CDR3 has 16 residues. Per germline, CDR1 SGHVS and CDR2 FNYEAQ. Here the CDR3 reads CASSLSWRGGQETQYF. CDR3 nucleotides: TGTGCCAGCAGCTTATCCTGGCGAGGGGGCCAAGAGACCCAGTACTTC.